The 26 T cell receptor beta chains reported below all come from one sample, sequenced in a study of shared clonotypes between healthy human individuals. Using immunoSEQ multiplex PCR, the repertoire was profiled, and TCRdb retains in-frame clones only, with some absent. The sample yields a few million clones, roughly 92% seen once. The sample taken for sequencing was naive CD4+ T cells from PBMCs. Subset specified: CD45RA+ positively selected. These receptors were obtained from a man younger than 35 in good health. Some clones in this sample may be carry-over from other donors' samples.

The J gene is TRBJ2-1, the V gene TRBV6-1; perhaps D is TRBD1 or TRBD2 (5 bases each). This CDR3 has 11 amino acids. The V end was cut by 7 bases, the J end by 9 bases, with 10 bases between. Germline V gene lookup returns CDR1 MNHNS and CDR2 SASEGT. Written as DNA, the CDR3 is TGTGCCAGCAACGCTGGGGGTGAGCAGTTCTTC. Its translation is CASNAGGEQFF.

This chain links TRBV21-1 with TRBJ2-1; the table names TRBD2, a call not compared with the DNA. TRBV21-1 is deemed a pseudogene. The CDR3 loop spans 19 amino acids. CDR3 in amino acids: CASSKERGRSGEPYNEQFF. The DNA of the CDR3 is TGTGCCAGCAGCAAAGAGAGAGGGAGGTCCGGAGAGCCCTACAATGAGCAGTTCTTC.

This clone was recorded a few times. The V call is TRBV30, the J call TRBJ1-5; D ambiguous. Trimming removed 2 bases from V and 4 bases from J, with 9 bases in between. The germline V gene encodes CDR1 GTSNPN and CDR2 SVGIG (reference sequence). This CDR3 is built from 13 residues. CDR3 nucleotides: TGTGCCTGGAGTATGGATACGAATCAGCCCCAGCATTTT. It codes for CAWSMDTNQPQHF.

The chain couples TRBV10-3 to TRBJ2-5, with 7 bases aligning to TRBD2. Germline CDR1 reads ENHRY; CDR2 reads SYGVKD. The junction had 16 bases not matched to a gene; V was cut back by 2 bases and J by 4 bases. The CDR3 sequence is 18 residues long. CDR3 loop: CAISEGEGAREKGETQYF. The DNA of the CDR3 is TGTGCCATCAGTGAGGGGGAAGGGGCGCGGGAGAAAGGAGAGACCCAGTACTTC.

The CDR3 DNA sequence: TGCGCCAGCAGTGAGCGACTAGGGAGCTCCTACAATGAGCAGTTCTTC. Amino acids: CASSERLGSSYNEQFF. The V and J genes are TRBV10-1 and TRBJ2-1, with D tentatively TRBD2 (6 bases). Germline V CDR1 and CDR2: WNHNN, SYGVQD (reference sequence). This CDR3 is built from 16 residues. The ends were cut back, 2 bases at V and 0 bases at J, with 11 bases in the middle.

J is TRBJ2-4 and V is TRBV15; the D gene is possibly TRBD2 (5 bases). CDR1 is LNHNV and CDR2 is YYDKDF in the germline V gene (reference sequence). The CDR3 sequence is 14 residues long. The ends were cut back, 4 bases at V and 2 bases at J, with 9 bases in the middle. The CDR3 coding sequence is TGTGCCACCAGCACTGCCGGGACCAAAAACATTCAGTACTTC. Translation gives CATSTAGTKNIQYF.

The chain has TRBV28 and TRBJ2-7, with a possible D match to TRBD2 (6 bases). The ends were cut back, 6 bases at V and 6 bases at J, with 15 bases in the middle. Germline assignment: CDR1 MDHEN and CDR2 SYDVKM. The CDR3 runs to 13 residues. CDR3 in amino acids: CASSTGTPLEQYF. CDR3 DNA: TGTGCCAGCAGCACCGGGACTCCTCTCGAGCAGTACTTC.

The CDR3 bases are TGTGCCAGCAGCTCCAGGGTCTATGGCTACACCTTC. As protein: CASSSRVYGYTF. The chain combines TRBV5-6 with TRBJ1-2; the D gene is possibly TRBD1 (5 bases). Per germline, CDR1 SGHDT and CDR2 YYEEEE. The V end lost 3 bases, the J end lost 4 bases, and 7 bases lay between the germline ends. The CDR3 loop spans 12 amino acids.

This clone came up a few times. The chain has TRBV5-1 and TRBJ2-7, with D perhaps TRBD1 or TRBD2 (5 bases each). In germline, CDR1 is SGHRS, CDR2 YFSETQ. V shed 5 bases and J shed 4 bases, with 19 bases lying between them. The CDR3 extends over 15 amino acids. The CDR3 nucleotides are TGCGCCAGCAGTCCCACCGGGACCAAGGGATACGAGCAGTACTTC. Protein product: CASSPTGTKGYEQYF.

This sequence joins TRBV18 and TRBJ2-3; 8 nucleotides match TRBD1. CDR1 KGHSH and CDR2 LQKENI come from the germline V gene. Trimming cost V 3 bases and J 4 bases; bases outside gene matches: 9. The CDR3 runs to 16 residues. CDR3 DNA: TGTGCCAGCTCACCGTGGACAGGGCGAGGGGCAGATACGCAGTATTTT. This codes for CASSPWTGRGADTQYF.

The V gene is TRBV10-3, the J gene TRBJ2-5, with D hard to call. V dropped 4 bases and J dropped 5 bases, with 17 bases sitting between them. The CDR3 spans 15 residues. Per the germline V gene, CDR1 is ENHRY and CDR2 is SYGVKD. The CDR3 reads CAISAVMTPSETQYF. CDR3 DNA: TGTGCCATCAGTGCCGTGATGACCCCATCGGAGACCCAGTACTTC.

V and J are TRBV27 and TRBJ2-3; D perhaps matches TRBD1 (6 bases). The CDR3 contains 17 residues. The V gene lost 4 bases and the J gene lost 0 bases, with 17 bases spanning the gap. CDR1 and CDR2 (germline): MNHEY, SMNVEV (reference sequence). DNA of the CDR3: TGTGCCAGCAGTTCCGAGTTCAGGGGAAGAAGCACAGATACGCAGTATTTT. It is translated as CASSSEFRGRSTDTQYF.

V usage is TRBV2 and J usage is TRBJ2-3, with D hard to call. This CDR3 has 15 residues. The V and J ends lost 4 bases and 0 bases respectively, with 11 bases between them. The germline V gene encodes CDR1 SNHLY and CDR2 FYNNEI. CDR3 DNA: TGTGCCAGCAGTGGGGGTCCCCCTAGCACAGATACGCAGTATTTT. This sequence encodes CASSGGPPSTDTQYF.

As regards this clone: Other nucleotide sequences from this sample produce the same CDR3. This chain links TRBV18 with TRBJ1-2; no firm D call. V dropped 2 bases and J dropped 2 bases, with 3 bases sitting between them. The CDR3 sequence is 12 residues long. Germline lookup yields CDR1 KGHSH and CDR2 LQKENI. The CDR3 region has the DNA TGTGCCAGCTCACCAACCAACTATGGCTACACCTTC. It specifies CASSPTNYGYTF.

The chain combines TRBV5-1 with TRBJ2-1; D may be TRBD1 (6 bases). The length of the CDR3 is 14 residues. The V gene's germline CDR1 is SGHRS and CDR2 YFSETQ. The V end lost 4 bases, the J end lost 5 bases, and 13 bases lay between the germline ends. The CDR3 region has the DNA TGCGCCAGCAGCCGTTATACAGGGAACAATGAGCAGTTCTTC. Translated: CASSRYTGNNEQFF. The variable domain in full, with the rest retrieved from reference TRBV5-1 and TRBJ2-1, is KAGVTQTPRYLIKTRGQQVTLSCSPISGHRSVSWYQQTPGQGLQFLFEYFSETQRNKGNFPGRFSGRQFSNSRSEMNVSTLELGDSALYLCASSRYTGNNEQFFGPGTRLTVL.

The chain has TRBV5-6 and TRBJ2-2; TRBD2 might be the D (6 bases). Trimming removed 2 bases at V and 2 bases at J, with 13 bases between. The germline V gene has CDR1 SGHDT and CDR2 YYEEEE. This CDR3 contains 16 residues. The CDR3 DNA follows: TGTGCCAGCAGCTTCCTGGGGGACTCAAACACCGGGGAGCTGTTTTTT. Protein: CASSFLGDSNTGELFF.

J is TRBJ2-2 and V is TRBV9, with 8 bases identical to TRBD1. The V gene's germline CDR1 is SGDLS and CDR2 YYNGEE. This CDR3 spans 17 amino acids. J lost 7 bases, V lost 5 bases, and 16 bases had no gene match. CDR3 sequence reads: CASSGRTGRALGGELFF. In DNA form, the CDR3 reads TGTGCCAGCAGTGGAAGGACAGGGCGGGCTTTAGGCGGGGAGCTGTTTTTT.

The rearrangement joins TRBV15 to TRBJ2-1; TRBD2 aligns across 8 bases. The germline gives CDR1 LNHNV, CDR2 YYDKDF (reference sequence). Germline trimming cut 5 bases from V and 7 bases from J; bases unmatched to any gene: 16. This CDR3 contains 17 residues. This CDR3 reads CATSLRGGAGERNEQFF. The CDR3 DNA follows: TGTGCCACCAGCCTTCGGGGGGGAGCGGGAGAGAGAAATGAGCAGTTCTTC.

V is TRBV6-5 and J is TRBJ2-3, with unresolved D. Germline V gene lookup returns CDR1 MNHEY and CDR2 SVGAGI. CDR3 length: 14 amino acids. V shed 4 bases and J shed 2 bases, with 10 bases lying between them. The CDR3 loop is CASSSEGFTDTQYF. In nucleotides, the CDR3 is TGTGCCAGCAGTTCCGAAGGGTTCACAGATACGCAGTATTTT.

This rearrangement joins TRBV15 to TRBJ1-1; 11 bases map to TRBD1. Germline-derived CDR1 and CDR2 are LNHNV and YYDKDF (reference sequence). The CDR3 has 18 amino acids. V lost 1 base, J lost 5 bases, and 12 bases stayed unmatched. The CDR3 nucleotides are TGTGCCACCAGCAGAGGGCATGGGACAGGGGGGCAGTGGACTGAAGCTTTCTTT. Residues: CATSRGHGTGGQWTEAFF.

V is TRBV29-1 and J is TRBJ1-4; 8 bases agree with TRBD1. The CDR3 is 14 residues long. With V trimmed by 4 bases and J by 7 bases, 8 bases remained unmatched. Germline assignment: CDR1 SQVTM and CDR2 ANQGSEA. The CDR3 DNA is TGCAGCGTTGCTCGCAGGGGGCCGGGTGAAAAACTGTTTTTT. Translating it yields CSVARRGPGEKLFF. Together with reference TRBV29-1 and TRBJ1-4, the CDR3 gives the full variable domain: SAVISQKPSRDICQRGTSLTIQCQVDSQVTMMFWYRQQPGQSLTLIATANQGSEATYESGFVIDKFPISRPNLTFSTLTVSNMSPEDSSIYLCSVARRGPGEKLFFGSGTQLSVL.

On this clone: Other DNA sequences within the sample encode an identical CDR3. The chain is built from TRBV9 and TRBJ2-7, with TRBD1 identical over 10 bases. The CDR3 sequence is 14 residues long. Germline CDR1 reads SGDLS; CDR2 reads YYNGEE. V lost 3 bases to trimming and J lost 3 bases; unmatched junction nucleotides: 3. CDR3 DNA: TGTGCCAGCAGCGGGGGACAGGGGAGCTACGAGCAGTACTTC. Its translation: CASSGGQGSYEQYF.

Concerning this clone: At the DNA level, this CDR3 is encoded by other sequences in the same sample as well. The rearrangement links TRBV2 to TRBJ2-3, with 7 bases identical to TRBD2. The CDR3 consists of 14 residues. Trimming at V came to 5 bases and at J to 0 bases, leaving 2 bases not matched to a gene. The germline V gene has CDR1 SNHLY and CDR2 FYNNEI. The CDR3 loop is CASSSSGSTDTQYF. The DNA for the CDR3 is TGTGCCAGCAGTTCTAGCGGTAGCACAGATACGCAGTATTTT.

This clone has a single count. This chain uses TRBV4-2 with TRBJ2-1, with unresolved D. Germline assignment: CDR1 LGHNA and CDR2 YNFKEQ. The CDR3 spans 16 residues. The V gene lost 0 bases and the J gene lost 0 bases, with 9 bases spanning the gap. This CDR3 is CASSQEDQSSYNEQFF. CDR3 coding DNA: TGTGCCAGCAGCCAAGAGGACCAGAGCTCCTACAATGAGCAGTTCTTC.

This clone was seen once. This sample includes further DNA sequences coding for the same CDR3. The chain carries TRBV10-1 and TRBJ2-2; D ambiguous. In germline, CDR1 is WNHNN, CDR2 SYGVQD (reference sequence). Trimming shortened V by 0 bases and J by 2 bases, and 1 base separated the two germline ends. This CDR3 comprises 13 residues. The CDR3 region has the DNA TGCGCCAGCAGTGAGTCCAACACCGGGGAGCTGTTTTTT. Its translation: CASSESNTGELFF.

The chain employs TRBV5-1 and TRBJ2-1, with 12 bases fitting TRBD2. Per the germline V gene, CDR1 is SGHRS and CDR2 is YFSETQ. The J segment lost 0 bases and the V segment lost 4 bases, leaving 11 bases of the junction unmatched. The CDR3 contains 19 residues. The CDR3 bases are TGCGCCAGCAGCGCTCCGGGACTAGCGGGCCGGAGCTCCTACAATGAGCAGTTCTTC. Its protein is CASSAPGLAGRSSYNEQFF.